By frequency, the clone carrying this T cell receptor beta chain is medium-sized. Its antigen is as yet unknown. The sample is drawn from a study of human CD8 memory T cell subsets. Findings and limits, study-wide: Both stem-like subsets shared clonotypes with effector memory cells. However, the stem-like memory and precursor exhausted T cell repertoires overlapped with each other only minimally.

This CDR3 region has 15 residues. The germline V gene encodes CDR1 MNHEY and CDR2 SVGEGT. UMI-labeled 5' RACE generated the TCR beta libraries. TCRdb re-called the 5' RACE reads and catalogs CDR3 proteins one per entry, DNA excluded. This repertoire comprises 10,000 to 11,000 distinct CDR3 sequences; its ten largest clones make up 8.5% to 10%. This receptor was identified in a human donor in good health. The rearrangement links TRBV6-2 or TRBV6-3 to TRBJ2-1; with no DNA, the TCRdb D assignment of TRBD2 cannot be verified. Sample: CD8+ stem-like memory T cells (TSCM and TCM) sorted from PBMCs. Subset here: stem-like memory CD8 T cells (TSTEM), CCR7+ PD-1- TIGIT-. This CDR3 reads CASRERLAGQNEQFF.